Listed below are T cell receptor beta chains from one sample, sequenced in a study of blood T cell repertoires in COVID-19. Sequenced by immunoSEQ multiplex PCR; TCRdb stores in-frame clones only, minus some. The sample yields around 250,000 clones, roughly nine tenths seen once. The source material was peripheral blood. The receptor set was obtained from a man in his 60s with acute or convalescent COVID-19. The CDR3 runs from the conserved cysteine through the conserved F or W. A D gene is named only where the DNA matches it firmly. Size is omitted from some rows. Given values are once, few, many or a class for expanded clones.

d_call: TRBD2
clone_size: .
j_call: TRBJ2-3
v_call: TRBV5-4
cdr3_aa: CASSFPSGRATQYF
cdr3_nt: TGTGCCAGCAGCTTTCCTAGCGGGAGGGCGACGCAGTATTTT

d_call: TRBD2
clone_size: .
j_call: TRBJ2-7
v_call: TRBV14
cdr3_aa: CASSPTSGSYEQYF
cdr3_nt: TGTGCCAGCAGCCCGACCAGCGGGAGCTACGAGCAGTACTTC

d_call: .
clone_size: .
j_call: TRBJ2-1
v_call: TRBV7-2
cdr3_aa: CASSLLSTRYNEQFF
cdr3_nt: TGTGCCAGCAGCTTACTTTCGACTCGGTACAATGAGCAGTTCTTC

d_call: .
clone_size: .
j_call: TRBJ1-1
v_call: TRBV5-8
cdr3_aa: CASSIPGYRAPNTEAFF
cdr3_nt: TGTGCCAGCAGCATACCAGGGTATAGGGCACCGAACACTGAAGCTTTCTTT

d_call: TRBD1
clone_size: .
j_call: TRBJ1-4
v_call: TRBV6-5
cdr3_aa: CASSYAPGTGSEKLFF
cdr3_nt: TGTGCCAGCAGTTACGCCCCCGGGACAGGGTCTGAAAAACTGTTTTTT

d_call: TRBD2
clone_size: once
j_call: TRBJ2-1
v_call: TRBV28
cdr3_aa: CASSLAGGRYNEQFF
cdr3_nt: TGTGCCAGCAGTTTAGCGGGAGGGCGGTACAATGAGCAGTTCTTC

d_call: .
clone_size: .
j_call: TRBJ2-3
v_call: TRBV28
cdr3_aa: CARAGVETDTQYF
cdr3_nt: TGTGCCAGGGCAGGGGTGGAAACAGATACGCAGTATTTT

d_call: TRBD2
clone_size: .
j_call: TRBJ2-7
v_call: TRBV9
cdr3_aa: CASSPHSGRGALEQYF
cdr3_nt: TGTGCCAGCAGCCCCCATAGCGGGAGGGGAGCCCTCGAGCAGTACTTC

d_call: .
clone_size: .
j_call: TRBJ2-3
v_call: TRBV30
cdr3_aa: CAWIVLSTDTQYF
cdr3_nt: TGTGCCTGGATCGTACTAAGCACAGATACGCAGTATTTT

d_call: .
clone_size: .
j_call: TRBJ1-1
v_call: TRBV27
cdr3_aa: CASSLGGARNTEAFF
cdr3_nt: TGTGCCAGCAGTTTAGGAGGGGCCAGAAACACTGAAGCTTTCTTT

d_call: .
clone_size: .
j_call: TRBJ2-3
v_call: TRBV11-3
cdr3_aa: CASSLVQGFADTQYF
cdr3_nt: TGTGCCAGCAGCTTAGTTCAGGGCTTCGCAGATACGCAGTATTTT

d_call: TRBD1
clone_size: once
j_call: TRBJ1-2
v_call: TRBV24-1
cdr3_aa: CATSETGTGIYGYTF
cdr3_nt: TGTGCCACCAGTGAGACCGGGACAGGGATCTATGGCTACACCTTC

d_call: .
clone_size: .
j_call: TRBJ1-1
v_call: TRBV4-2
cdr3_aa: CASSQGRGSTEAFF
cdr3_nt: TGTGCCAGCAGCCAAGGTCGGGGTTCCACTGAAGCTTTCTTT

d_call: .
clone_size: .
j_call: TRBJ1-5
v_call: TRBV7-2
cdr3_aa: CASSPGRGAVQPQHF
cdr3_nt: TGTGCCAGCAGCCCTGGGAGGGGGGCGGTTCAGCCCCAGCATTTT

d_call: .
clone_size: .
j_call: TRBJ2-5
v_call: TRBV19
cdr3_aa: CASSRTPAETQYF
cdr3_nt: TGTGCCAGTAGTAGAACCCCTGCGGAGACCCAGTACTTC

d_call: .
clone_size: .
j_call: TRBJ1-6
v_call: TRBV6-5
cdr3_aa: CASSYLGTEYNSPLHF
cdr3_nt: TGTGCCAGCAGTTACTTGGGCACGGAATATAATTCACCCCTCCACTTT

d_call: TRBD1
clone_size: .
j_call: TRBJ2-5
v_call: TRBV10-3
cdr3_aa: CASSGDRGDYETQYF
cdr3_nt: TGTGCCAGCAGCGGGGACAGGGGGGATTATGAGACCCAGTACTTC

d_call: .
clone_size: once
j_call: TRBJ2-7
v_call: TRBV11-3
cdr3_aa: CASSLAWRGKHEQYF
cdr3_nt: TGTGCCAGCAGCTTGGCTTGGAGGGGCAAGCACGAGCAGTACTTC

d_call: .
clone_size: .
j_call: TRBJ1-2
v_call: TRBV7-9
cdr3_aa: CASSPGTAYGYTF
cdr3_nt: TGTGCCAGCAGCCCGGGGACTGCGTATGGCTACACCTTC

d_call: TRBD1
clone_size: .
j_call: TRBJ2-1
v_call: TRBV6-5
cdr3_aa: CASSYSDRGENEQFF
cdr3_nt: TGTGCCAGCAGTTACTCGGACAGGGGGGAAAATGAGCAGTTCTTC

d_call: TRBD1
clone_size: few
j_call: TRBJ1-4
v_call: TRBV11-1
cdr3_aa: CASSESTGATNEKLFF
cdr3_nt: TGTGCCAGCAGCGAAAGCACAGGGGCAACTAATGAAAAACTGTTTTTT

d_call: .
clone_size: .
j_call: TRBJ1-3
v_call: TRBV28
cdr3_aa: CASSQILNGAFGNTIYF
cdr3_nt: TGTGCCAGCAGTCAAATTTTGAACGGAGCGTTTGGAAACACCATATATTTT

d_call: .
clone_size: .
j_call: TRBJ1-1
v_call: TRBV28
cdr3_aa: CASSLAPLWAPEAFF
cdr3_nt: TGTGCCAGCAGTTTAGCCCCCCTATGGGCCCCTGAAGCTTTCTTT

d_call: .
clone_size: .
j_call: TRBJ1-2
v_call: TRBV6-5
cdr3_aa: CASSYLRTVRGYTF
cdr3_nt: TGTGCCAGCAGTTACTTAAGGACAGTCCGTGGCTACACCTTC

d_call: TRBD2
clone_size: .
j_call: TRBJ2-7
v_call: TRBV4-2
cdr3_aa: CASSQEEVYGRLSYEQYF
cdr3_nt: TGTGCCAGCAGCCAAGAGGAGGTATACGGGAGGCTTTCCTACGAGCAGTACTTC

d_call: .
clone_size: few
j_call: TRBJ2-2
v_call: TRBV2
cdr3_aa: CASRRQQAGELFF
cdr3_nt: TGTGCCAGCAGGAGACAACAGGCCGGGGAGCTGTTTTTT

d_call: TRBD1
clone_size: .
j_call: TRBJ1-3
v_call: TRBV7-3
cdr3_aa: CASSPTGGQNTIYF
cdr3_nt: TGTGCCAGCAGCCCGACAGGGGGCCAAAACACCATATATTTT

d_call: .
clone_size: few
j_call: TRBJ1-2
v_call: TRBV12-5
cdr3_aa: CASGTTGGNGYTF
cdr3_nt: TGTGCTAGTGGCACGACAGGTGGCAATGGCTACACCTTC

d_call: .
clone_size: .
j_call: TRBJ2-5
v_call: TRBV6-5
cdr3_aa: CASSPTTGWATQYF
cdr3_nt: TGTGCCAGCAGTCCAACGACAGGTTGGGCGACCCAGTACTTC

d_call: .
clone_size: .
j_call: TRBJ2-1
v_call: TRBV28
cdr3_aa: CASSRKGEQFF
cdr3_nt: TGTGCCAGCAGTCGTAAGGGGGAGCAGTTCTTC

d_call: .
clone_size: .
j_call: TRBJ2-7
v_call: TRBV7-7
cdr3_aa: CASSLSLGYEQYF
cdr3_nt: TGTGCTAGCAGCTTAAGCCTCGGCTACGAGCAGTACTTC

d_call: TRBD2
clone_size: .
j_call: TRBJ2-7
v_call: TRBV11-2
cdr3_aa: CASSLTPGRSYEQYF
cdr3_nt: TGTGCCAGCAGCTTAACGCCCGGGAGGTCCTACGAGCAGTACTTC

d_call: TRBD1
clone_size: once
j_call: TRBJ1-6
v_call: TRBV19
cdr3_aa: CASSNSGTGYNSPLHF
cdr3_nt: TGTGCCAGTAGTAATTCAGGGACAGGATATAATTCACCCCTCCACTTT

d_call: TRBD1
clone_size: .
j_call: TRBJ2-1
v_call: TRBV9
cdr3_aa: CASSGRQGNEQFF
cdr3_nt: TGTGCCAGCAGCGGACGACAGGGCAATGAGCAGTTCTTC

d_call: .
clone_size: few
j_call: TRBJ2-2
v_call: TRBV19
cdr3_aa: CASSPQGHGELFF
cdr3_nt: TGTGCCAGTAGCCCTCAGGGTCACGGGGAGCTGTTTTTT

d_call: .
clone_size: .
j_call: TRBJ1-2
v_call: TRBV7-9
cdr3_aa: CASSLGADYGYTF
cdr3_nt: TGTGCCAGCAGCTTAGGGGCCGACTATGGCTACACCTTC

d_call: TRBD1
clone_size: .
j_call: TRBJ2-3
v_call: TRBV10-1
cdr3_aa: CASRPDRGPEDTQYF
cdr3_nt: TGCGCCAGCAGGCCGGACAGGGGGCCCGAAGATACGCAGTATTTT

d_call: .
clone_size: once
j_call: TRBJ2-6
v_call: TRBV5-1
cdr3_aa: CASSNPDSGANVLTF
cdr3_nt: TGCGCCAGCAGCAACCCAGACTCTGGGGCCAACGTCCTGACTTTC

d_call: .
clone_size: .
j_call: TRBJ1-2
v_call: TRBV28
cdr3_aa: CASSPTGGLGYGYTF
cdr3_nt: TGTGCCAGCAGTCCAACGGGGGGCTTGGGCTATGGCTACACCTTC

d_call: TRBD2
clone_size: .
j_call: TRBJ2-3
v_call: TRBV6-2/TRBV6-3
cdr3_aa: CASSYGPGGSTDTQYF
cdr3_nt: TGTGCCAGCAGTTACGGTCCGGGAGGGTCTACAGATACGCAGTATTTT

d_call: .
clone_size: .
j_call: TRBJ1-5
v_call: TRBV7-9
cdr3_aa: CASSRDKGFNQPQHF
cdr3_nt: TGTGCCAGCAGCCGTGACAAAGGTTTCAATCAGCCCCAGCATTTT

d_call: TRBD1
clone_size: .
j_call: TRBJ1-1
v_call: TRBV7-6
cdr3_aa: CASSLVNRGGTEAFF
cdr3_nt: TGTGCCAGCAGCTTAGTAAACAGGGGAGGCACTGAAGCTTTCTTT

d_call: TRBD1
clone_size: .
j_call: TRBJ1-1
v_call: TRBV19
cdr3_aa: CASRPGTGILNTEAFF
cdr3_nt: TGTGCCAGTAGGCCCGGGACAGGGATTTTGAACACTGAAGCTTTCTTT

d_call: .
clone_size: .
j_call: TRBJ1-4
v_call: TRBV6-5
cdr3_aa: CASSLGHGATNEKLFF
cdr3_nt: TGTGCCAGCAGTTTAGGCCATGGAGCAACTAATGAAAAACTGTTTTTT

d_call: .
clone_size: .
j_call: TRBJ2-7
v_call: TRBV27
cdr3_aa: CASSLQSSGLRRSEQYF
cdr3_nt: TGTGCCAGCAGTTTACAGTCTTCGGGACTCCGCAGGTCCGAGCAGTACTTC

d_call: .
clone_size: once
j_call: TRBJ2-5
v_call: TRBV7-2
cdr3_aa: CASSFYREEETQYF
cdr3_nt: TGTGCCAGCAGCTTCTACAGGGAAGAGGAGACCCAGTACTTC

d_call: TRBD2
clone_size: .
j_call: TRBJ2-3
v_call: TRBV2
cdr3_aa: CASSETSGSADTQYF
cdr3_nt: TGTGCCAGCAGTGAAACTAGCGGGAGTGCAGATACGCAGTATTTT

d_call: TRBD2
clone_size: once
j_call: TRBJ2-3
v_call: TRBV11-2
cdr3_aa: CASSFSSGRWDTQYF
cdr3_nt: TGTGCCAGCAGCTTCTCTAGCGGGAGATGGGATACGCAGTATTTT

d_call: .
clone_size: .
j_call: TRBJ1-2
v_call: TRBV28
cdr3_aa: CASSSNGYTF
cdr3_nt: TGTGCCAGCAGTTCAAATGGCTACACCTTC

d_call: TRBD2
clone_size: .
j_call: TRBJ2-1
v_call: TRBV27
cdr3_aa: CASSLEGRENTYNEQFF
cdr3_nt: TGTGCCAGCAGTTTAGAAGGGCGGGAGAATACGTACAATGAGCAGTTCTTC

d_call: .
clone_size: .
j_call: TRBJ1-5
v_call: TRBV30
cdr3_aa: CAWNFGGTDQPQHF
cdr3_nt: TGTGCCTGGAACTTCGGGGGAACAGATCAGCCCCAGCATTTT

d_call: .
clone_size: .
j_call: TRBJ2-7
v_call: TRBV7-8
cdr3_aa: CASSLVINSARGFYEQYF
cdr3_nt: TGTGCCAGCAGCTTAGTGATTAACTCGGCGCGGGGTTTCTACGAGCAGTACTTC

d_call: .
clone_size: .
j_call: TRBJ1-2
v_call: TRBV19
cdr3_aa: CASSIDRGLGYGYTF
cdr3_nt: TGTGCCAGTAGTATAGATCGGGGTCTTGGCTATGGCTACACCTTC

d_call: .
clone_size: .
j_call: TRBJ2-3
v_call: TRBV19
cdr3_aa: CASTQGWGTDTQYF
cdr3_nt: TGTGCCAGTACCCAGGGTTGGGGCACAGATACGCAGTATTTT

d_call: .
clone_size: .
j_call: TRBJ2-2
v_call: TRBV7-3
cdr3_aa: CASSPRSMGELFF
cdr3_nt: TGTGCCAGCAGCCCCCGGTCGATGGGGGAGCTGTTTTTT

d_call: TRBD2
clone_size: once
j_call: TRBJ2-1
v_call: TRBV9
cdr3_aa: CASSVAPSGSPYNEQFF
cdr3_nt: TGTGCCAGCAGCGTAGCCCCAAGCGGGAGCCCCTACAATGAGCAGTTCTTC

d_call: TRBD2
clone_size: .
j_call: TRBJ2-7
v_call: TRBV19
cdr3_aa: CASTAGTSGRASEQYF
cdr3_nt: TGTGCCAGTACGGCCGGGACTAGCGGGAGAGCTTCCGAGCAGTACTTC

d_call: .
clone_size: .
j_call: TRBJ2-3
v_call: TRBV6-4
cdr3_aa: CASSDIAASTDTQYF
cdr3_nt: TGTGCCAGCAGCGATATAGCGGCTAGCACAGATACGCAGTATTTT

d_call: TRBD1
clone_size: .
j_call: TRBJ1-3
v_call: TRBV30
cdr3_aa: CAWTGGYGNTIYF
cdr3_nt: TGTGCCTGGACAGGGGGATATGGAAACACCATATATTTT